The present T cell receptor beta chain was sequenced within a study of cytomegalovirus exposure and HLA in healthy donors (dated by TCRdb to about 2017). Background on the whole study: According to an earlier analysis of 587 of the donors, about 179 million T cells yielded approximately 120 million unique TCR beta sequences and 276 Gb of sequence data. Roughly 300 gigabases of sequencing data and tens of millions of unique TCR sequences were included in an early release covering about 600 HLA-typed donors. Genome-wide SNP genotypes for about 65% of the 666 donors were used in a later genetic analysis, which treated that subset as a discovery cohort. Rather than drawing on any new phenotypic data, the later analysis identified candidate immune exposures from TCR beta sequences and the way those sequences occurred across donors. To predict cytomegalovirus infection status, the study brought together high-throughput TCR immunosequencing, statistical association of individual TCRs with disease status, and machine learning. The genetic ancestry cluster associated with self-reported Caucasian donors included about 81% of the approximately 400 genotyped donors. The T cell repertoires of 666 subjects were profiled by immunosequencing and related to cytomegalovirus serostatus. A later analysis re-examined previously published TCR beta repertoires from just over 650 donors and added high-resolution HLA genotyping to investigate patterns of TCR occurrence. An earlier analysis of approximately 630 of the donors applied high-throughput TCR beta sequencing to assess whether each TCR beta V gene segment acted as functional or pseudogenic. Among 300 to 500 genotyped donors of the cohort, an average of roughly 230,000 unique TCR beta nucleotide sequences was sequenced per donor, of which approximately 18% were non-productive. HLA typing covered class I and class II loci at four-digit resolution. Typing coverage differed by locus: A, B, C, DRB1 and DQB1 were typed in roughly 620-630 donors, DQA1 in approximately 520, DPA1 in approximately 600, and DPB1 in about 450. All discovery cohort repertoires had been generated on a single sequencing platform. The study aimed to test whether signatures of past pathogen exposure could be identified by cataloging public T cell receptors. Four to six DR-DQ haplotypes were handled as single units for association and clustering, since linkage in the cohort was strong. Donor age, sex, ethnicity and CMV serostatus were compiled alongside the repertoire data. Along with the approximately 670-subject first cohort, a separate validation cohort of approximately 110 different subjects was used.

The CDR3 runs 14 amino acids, cysteine and phenylalanine included. CDR3 DNA is the only sequence kept; it has 42 bases, read in frame from the first base. CDR1 and CDR2, per the germline V gene, are MNHEY and SVGAGI. V is shortened by 2 bases, J by 5 bases, and the region joining them spans 9 bases. In total, over 600 healthy bone marrow donors made up the cohort. At the time of sampling, all cohort members were nominally healthy, though unrecorded immune exposures were likely present. The donor was CMV seropositive and belonged to the group of 250 to 300 seropositive cohort members. Every donor gave a peripheral blood sample, and the peripheral blood mononuclear cells from that sample were used for TCR beta sequencing. The Qiagen DNeasy Blood Extraction Kit was used to extract genomic DNA from the blood cell samples. As to this clone: This receptor's antigen is unknown. Base qualities are missing; no much larger clone stands one base away.

Broad study findings and their caveats: A later analysis found that TCR association rates varied across HLA loci, with DRB1 alleles showing the most associated TCRs and HLA-C alleles the fewest. At a false discovery rate of 0.05, a later analysis linked around 17,000 TCR beta sequences to specific HLA alleles. Because the 87-base-pair reads could not distinguish some IMGT-functional V segments, including TRBV6-2 and TRBV6-3, those segments were excluded. Only TCR beta chains were sequenced in this cohort, and the absence of alpha or paired-chain data limited detectable features. The classifier was reported to diagnose cytomegalovirus status with high specificity and sensitivity in both the original cohort and the validation cohort. A few of the identified cytomegalovirus-associated TCR beta chains were confirmed in vitro to be specific for cytomegalovirus antigens. Because counts were too low, seventeen rarely observed V segments, including chromosome 9 orphons, were excluded from the earlier analysis of several hundred of the donors. Linkage disequilibrium might explain the correlated functional status among segregating V segments, but an unknown experimental factor could not be ruled out. A total of 150 to 200 TCR beta chains were listed by the study as associated with cytomegalovirus. Most TCR sequences were seen in very few donors, while some public TCRs were found in many individuals. The sequencing pipeline was judged likely to have produced a cluster of highly shared sequence variants as a technical artifact. According to a later genetic analysis, donors in an Asian-associated ancestry cluster had fewer N-insertions in productive TCRs than the approximately 630-donor mean. In a later analysis, HLA-associated TCR beta chains were found to be more clonally expanded and to have lower generation probabilities than equally common non-associated chains. Strong co-occurrence of HLA alleles, especially DR and DQ, made assigning TCR associations to individual alleles difficult. A later genetic analysis associated a missense DCLRE1C variant with V-gene and J-gene trimming of TCR beta chains, and an independent cohort replicated the association. Because HLA typing was unavailable for some donors at each locus, only the typed subset was used in association tests. In an earlier analysis of approximately 600 of the donors, most TCR beta V segments were observed in productive rearrangements about 90% or about 30% of the time, broadly matching IMGT annotations. For the cohort, immune exposure information was limited to CMV serostatus. Presence/absence analyses assumed roughly uniform sequencing depth across donors, an assumption that may not hold. According to a later analysis, most CMV-associated TCR beta chains appeared to be HLA-restricted, and the HLA associations seemed to be driven largely by CMV exposure. According to the authors, the approach could potentially be generalized to other disease states and immunological phenotypes. According to a later analysis, parvovirus B19, influenza, CMV and Epstein-Barr virus appeared linked to several top co-occurrence clusters. A further reported finding was that TCR beta sequences accurately predicted the HLA-A and HLA-B alleles for most subjects in the first cohort.

Preparation of the library involved the immunoSEQ multiplex PCR assay. The multiplex PCR relied on a mix of 60 forward primers for TCR Vbeta segments and 13 reverse primers for TCR Jbeta segments. The CDR3 region of rearranged TCR beta genes was amplified from genomic DNA with a multiplex PCR assay. The amplified TCR beta libraries were sequenced on the Illumina HiSeq System as 87-base-pair reads. In the paper's pipeline: In a later analysis, about 80 million unique TCR beta chains were counted across the approximately 670 repertoires, and approximately 9.9 million of these chains were shared by at least two donors. Raw reads were error-corrected and collapsed into unique sequences with a nearest-neighbor algorithm that merged closely related sequences to remove PCR and sequencing errors. To assign V, D and J gene segments, CDR3 sequences were aligned to IMGT reference sequences. For a sequence to be retained, a match of at least six nucleotides was required to both a V gene segment and a J gene segment. Rearrangements were classified as productive when the CDR3 lacked stop codons and remained in frame with V and J, and all other rearrangements were classified as non-productive. Following IMGT convention, CDR3 was defined as the stretch from the second conserved V-encoded cysteine up to the conserved J-encoded phenylalanine. The earlier analysis of about 610 of the donors excluded any sequence lacking an unambiguous match to a single V gene segment. An earlier analysis of a few hundred of the donors called V segments functional above 56.7% productive rearrangements and segregating when the between-donor standard deviation exceeded 5%. A statistical classification framework was developed to diagnose cytomegalovirus status using the catalog of TCR beta chain sequences. V and J gene assignment, in a later analysis, came from comparing TCR nucleotide sequences with IMGT/GENE-DB human TR gene sequences. Using the TCRdist pipeline, a later analysis assigned CDR3 sequences along with most-parsimonious VDJ recombination scenarios. In a later analysis, every TCR beta chain was defined by the combination of its CDR3 amino acid sequence and its V-gene family, and reads without a unique V-gene family were dropped. In a later analysis, 500 to 700 highly shared, low-generation-probability nucleotide sequences were removed to address suspected cross-contamination and a sequencing artifact. For each public chain, a later analysis derived a clonal expansion index from normalized ranks of inferred template counts within each repertoire. A later analysis computed generation probabilities with a VDJ recombination model fitted to out-of-frame rearrangements, and checked the results against IGoR. In a later analysis, TCR-TCR, TCR-HLA and TCR-CMV co-occurrence was scored with hypergeometric tests, and a repertoire-size bias correction was applied to TCR pairs. A later analysis estimated false discovery rates by permuting HLA or CMV assignments 20 times. In a later analysis, co-occurring TCRs were grouped using DBSCAN, with TCRdist sequence similarity added in when clustering inside HLA-allele-positive subsets. Co-occurrence clustering excluded repertoires with fewer than 30,000 or more than 120,000 public chains, plus five with anomalous nucleotide sharing. As stored in TCRdb, this immuneACCESS dataset retains in-frame rearrangements with V and J assigned. A fraction of the clones does not appear; measured against another copy, unresolved V genes explain less than half of the discrepancy, and the remainder lacks a known reason. V, J and clone size were drawn from that table, and D and trimming were deduced from the DNA. The sample table lists over 70,000 clones, around four fifths of them with a count of one. 2.5% of the sample is in the top ten clones.

The clonotype was recovered from a male donor in good health and CMV-seropositive. The sequence is built from TRBV6-5 and TRBJ2-2; the D gene is perhaps TRBD2, from 5 matching bases. Sequenced: PBMCs. The CDR3 protein sequence reads: CASSYGTGTGELFF. The DNA sequence is TGTGCCAGCAGTTACGGTACGGGAACCGGGGAGCTGTTTTTT.